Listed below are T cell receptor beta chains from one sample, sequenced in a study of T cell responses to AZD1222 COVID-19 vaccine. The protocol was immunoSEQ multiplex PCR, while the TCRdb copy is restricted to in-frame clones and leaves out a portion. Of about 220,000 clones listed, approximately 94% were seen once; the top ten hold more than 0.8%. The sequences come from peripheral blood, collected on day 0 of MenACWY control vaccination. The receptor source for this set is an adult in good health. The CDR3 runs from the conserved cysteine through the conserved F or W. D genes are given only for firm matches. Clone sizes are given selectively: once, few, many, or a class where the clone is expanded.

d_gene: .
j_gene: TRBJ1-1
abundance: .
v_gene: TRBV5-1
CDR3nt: TGCGCCAGCAGCTGGGACCATACCCCCGAAACTGAAGCTTTCTTT
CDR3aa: CASSWDHTPETEAFF

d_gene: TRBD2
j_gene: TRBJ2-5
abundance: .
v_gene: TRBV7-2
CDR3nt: TGTGCCAGCAGCCTGGGACTAGCGGGGGGGCAAGAGACCCAGTACTTC
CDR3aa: CASSLGLAGGQETQYF

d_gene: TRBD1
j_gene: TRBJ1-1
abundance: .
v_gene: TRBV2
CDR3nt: TGTGCCAGCCTTCGGACAGGGGTAATTGAAGCTTTCTTT
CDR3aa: CASLRTGVIEAFF

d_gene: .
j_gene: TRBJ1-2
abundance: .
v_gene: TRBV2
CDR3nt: TGTGCCAGCAGTGACACTAACTATGGCTACACCTTC
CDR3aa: CASSDTNYGYTF

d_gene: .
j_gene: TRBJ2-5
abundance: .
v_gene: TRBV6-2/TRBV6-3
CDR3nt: TGTGCCAGCAGCCGCAGGAGGCAGGTGACCCAGTACTTC
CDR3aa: CASSRRRQVTQYF

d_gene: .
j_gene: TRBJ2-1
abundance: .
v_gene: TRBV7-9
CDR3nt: TGTGCCAGCAGCCAAAAGTCCTGGAGCTCCTACAATGAGCAGTTCTTC
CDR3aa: CASSQKSWSSYNEQFF

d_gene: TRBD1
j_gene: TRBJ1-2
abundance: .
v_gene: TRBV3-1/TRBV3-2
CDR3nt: TGTGCCAGCAGCCAAGTCCCGGACAGGCCCAGGAGTTTC
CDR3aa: CASSQVPDRPRSF

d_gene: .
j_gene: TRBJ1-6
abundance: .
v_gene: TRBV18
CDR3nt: TGTGCCAGCTCACCAACAGGGATGGGTTCACCCCTCCACTTT
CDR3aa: CASSPTGMGSPLHF

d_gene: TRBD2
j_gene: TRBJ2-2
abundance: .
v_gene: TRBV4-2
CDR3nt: TGTGCCAGCAGCCAAGAAGCTAGCGGGGGGGCCGGGGAGCTGTTTTTT
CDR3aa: CASSQEASGGAGELFF

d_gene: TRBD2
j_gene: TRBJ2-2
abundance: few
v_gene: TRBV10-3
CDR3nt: TGTGCCATCAGGACTAGCGGGGGATCCACCGGGGAGCTGTTTTTT
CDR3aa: CAIRTSGGSTGELFF

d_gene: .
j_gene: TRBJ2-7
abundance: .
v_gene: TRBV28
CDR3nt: TGTGCCAGCAGTTTATCGGGGCCGGGAACCTACGAGCAGTACTTC
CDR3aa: CASSLSGPGTYEQYF

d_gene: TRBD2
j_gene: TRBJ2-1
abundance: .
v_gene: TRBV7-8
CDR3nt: TGTGCCAGCAGCTACGGCGGGGGGGCCTCCTACAATGAGCAGTTCTTC
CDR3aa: CASSYGGGASYNEQFF

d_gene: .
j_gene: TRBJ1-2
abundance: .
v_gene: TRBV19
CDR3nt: TGTGCCAGCATGACTAGGAGCAGTAACTATGGCTACACCTTC
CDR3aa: CASMTRSSNYGYTF

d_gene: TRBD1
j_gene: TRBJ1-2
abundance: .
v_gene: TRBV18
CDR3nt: TGTGCCAGCTCACCAACCACAGGGGGCTCCTATGGCTACACCTTC
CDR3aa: CASSPTTGGSYGYTF

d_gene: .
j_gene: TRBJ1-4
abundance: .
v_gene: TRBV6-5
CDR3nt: TGTGCCAGCAGTTACTCCGACAGCATGAGGGAAAAACTGTTTTTT
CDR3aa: CASSYSDSMREKLFF

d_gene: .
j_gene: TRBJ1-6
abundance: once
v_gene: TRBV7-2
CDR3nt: TGTGCCAGCAGCCTATCCGGGACACGGGTTAGTTCACCCCTCCACTTT
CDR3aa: CASSLSGTRVSSPLHF

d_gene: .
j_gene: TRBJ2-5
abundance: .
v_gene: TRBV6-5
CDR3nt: TGTGCCAGCAGTATGACGGTCCAAGAGACCCAGTACTTC
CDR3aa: CASSMTVQETQYF

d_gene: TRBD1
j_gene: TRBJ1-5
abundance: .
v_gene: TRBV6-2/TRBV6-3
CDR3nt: TGTGCCAGCAGTTACGGCCTTGCAGGGGGCGGTCGAAATCAGCCCCAGCATTTT
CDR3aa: CASSYGLAGGGRNQPQHF

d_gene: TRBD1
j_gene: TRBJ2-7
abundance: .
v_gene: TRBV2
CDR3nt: TGTGCCAGCAGGGGGACAGGACTAACCTACGAGCAGTACTTC
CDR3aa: CASRGTGLTYEQYF

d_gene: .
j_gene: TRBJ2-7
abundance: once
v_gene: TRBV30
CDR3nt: TGTGCCGGGGCGGCGGGCCCCTCCTACGAGCAGTACTTC
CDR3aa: CAGAAGPSYEQYF

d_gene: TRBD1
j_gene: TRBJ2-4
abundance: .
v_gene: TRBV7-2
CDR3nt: TGTGCCAGCAGGCTGGGACAGGGTAAAAACATTCAGTACTTC
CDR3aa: CASRLGQGKNIQYF

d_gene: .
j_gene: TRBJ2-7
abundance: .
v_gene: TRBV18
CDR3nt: TGTGCCAGCTCACCACCCCAGGGGAAGAGCGAGCAGTACTTC
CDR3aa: CASSPPQGKSEQYF

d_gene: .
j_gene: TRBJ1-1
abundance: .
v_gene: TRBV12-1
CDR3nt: TGTGCCAGCAGCTTTGGTGGCGGGCCCATGAACACTGAAGCTTTCTTT
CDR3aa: CASSFGGGPMNTEAFF

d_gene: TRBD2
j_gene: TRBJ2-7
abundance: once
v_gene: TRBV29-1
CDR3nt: TGCAGCGCCCGGACTAGCGGGGAGTCCTACGAGCAGTACTTC
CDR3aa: CSARTSGESYEQYF

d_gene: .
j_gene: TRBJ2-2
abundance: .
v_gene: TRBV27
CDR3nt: TGTGCCAGCAGTACTACCTGGAACACCGGGGAGCTGTTTTTT
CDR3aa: CASSTTWNTGELFF

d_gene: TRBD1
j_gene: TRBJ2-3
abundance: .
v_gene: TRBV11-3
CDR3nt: TGTGCCAGCAGCTCGAACAGACAGGGGAGAGTGGCGGGGGATACGCAGTATTTT
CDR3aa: CASSSNRQGRVAGDTQYF

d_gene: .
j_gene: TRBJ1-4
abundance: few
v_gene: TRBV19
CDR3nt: TGTGCCAGTAGTAGTGGACGGGTGACGGGAGAAAAACTGTTTTTT
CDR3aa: CASSSGRVTGEKLFF

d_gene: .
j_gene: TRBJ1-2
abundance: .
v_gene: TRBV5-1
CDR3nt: TGCGCCAGCAGCTTGGAAACAGGGAATGGCTACACCTTC
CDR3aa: CASSLETGNGYTF

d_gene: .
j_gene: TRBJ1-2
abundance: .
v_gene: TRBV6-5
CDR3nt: TGTGCCAGCAGTTACTCCCGGACCCCCCTCAGCGGCTACACCTTC
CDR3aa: CASSYSRTPLSGYTF

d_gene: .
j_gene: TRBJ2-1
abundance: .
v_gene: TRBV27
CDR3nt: TGTGCCAGCAGACCCACCCTCCAGGGTAGGGACAATGAGCAGTTCTTC
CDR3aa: CASRPTLQGRDNEQFF

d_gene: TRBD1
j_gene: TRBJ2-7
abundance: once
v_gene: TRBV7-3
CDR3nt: TGTGCCAGCAGCCTTGGGACAGGGCTCGAGCAGTACTTC
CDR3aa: CASSLGTGLEQYF

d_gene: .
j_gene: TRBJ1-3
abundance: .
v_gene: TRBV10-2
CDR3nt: TGCGCCAGCAGTGACCAGGGGTCTGGAAACACCATATATTTT
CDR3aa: CASSDQGSGNTIYF

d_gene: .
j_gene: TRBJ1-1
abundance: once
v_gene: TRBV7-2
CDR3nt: TGTGCCAGCAGCCCCAAGTCGGTGAACACTGAAGCTTTCTTT
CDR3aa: CASSPKSVNTEAFF

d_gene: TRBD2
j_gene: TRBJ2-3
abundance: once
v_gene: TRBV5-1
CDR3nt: TGCGCCAGCAGCTTAGCGGGGGTTACGACTAGCACAGATACGCAGTATTTT
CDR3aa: CASSLAGVTTSTDTQYF

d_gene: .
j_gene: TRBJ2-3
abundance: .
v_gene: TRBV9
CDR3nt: TGTGCCAGCAGCGTAGGTCACATCACTAGCACAGATACGCAGTATTTT
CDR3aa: CASSVGHITSTDTQYF

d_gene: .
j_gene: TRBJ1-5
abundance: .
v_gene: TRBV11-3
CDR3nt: TGTGCCAGCAGCTTAGATGCGCAGTGGAGTAGTCAGCCCCAGCATTTT
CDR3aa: CASSLDAQWSSQPQHF

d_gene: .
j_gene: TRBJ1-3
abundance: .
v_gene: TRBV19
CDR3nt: TGTGCCAGTAGTATCCTCGGACCCTCTGGAAACACCATATATTTT
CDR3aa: CASSILGPSGNTIYF

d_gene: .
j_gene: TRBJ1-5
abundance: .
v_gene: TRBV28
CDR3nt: TGTGCCAGCAGTTTGGTTGGCAATCAGCCCCAGCATTTT
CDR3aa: CASSLVGNQPQHF

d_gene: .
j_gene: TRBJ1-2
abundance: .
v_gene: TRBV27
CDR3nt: TGTGCCAGCAGTTTATCAGCGGCCAACTATGGCTACACCTTC
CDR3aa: CASSLSAANYGYTF

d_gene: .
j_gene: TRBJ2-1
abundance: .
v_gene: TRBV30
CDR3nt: TGTGCCTGGAGTGTAAAGGGGTTGGATGAGCAGTTCTTC
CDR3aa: CAWSVKGLDEQFF

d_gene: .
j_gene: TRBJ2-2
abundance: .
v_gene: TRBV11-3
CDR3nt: TGTGCCAGCAGACCAACAGGGAACACCGGGGAGCTGTTTTTT
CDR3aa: CASRPTGNTGELFF

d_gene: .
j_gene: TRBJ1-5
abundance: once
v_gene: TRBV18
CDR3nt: TGTGCCAGCTCACCAACTGGAATTAGCAATCAGCCCCAGCATTTT
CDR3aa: CASSPTGISNQPQHF

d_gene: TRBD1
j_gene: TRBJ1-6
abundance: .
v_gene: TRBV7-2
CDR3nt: TGTGCCAGCAGCTCACAGGGGGTTAGTAATTCACCCCTCCACTTT
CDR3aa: CASSSQGVSNSPLHF

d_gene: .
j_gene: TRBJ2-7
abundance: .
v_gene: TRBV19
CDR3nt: TGTGCCAGTAGTGGACAGTTGACCTACGAGCAGTACTTC
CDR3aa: CASSGQLTYEQYF

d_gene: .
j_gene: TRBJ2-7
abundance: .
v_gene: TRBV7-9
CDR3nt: TGTGCCAGCAGCGTTAGGGGGGTAGCCGAGCAGTACTTC
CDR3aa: CASSVRGVAEQYF

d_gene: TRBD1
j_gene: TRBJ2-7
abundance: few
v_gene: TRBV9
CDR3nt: TGTGCCAGCAGCTCGGGACAGGGGAATTTCTACGAGCAGTACTTC
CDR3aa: CASSSGQGNFYEQYF

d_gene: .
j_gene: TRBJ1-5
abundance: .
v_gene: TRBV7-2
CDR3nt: TGTGCCAGCAGCTTACGGGGCACAACATTCAATCAGCCCCAGCATTTT
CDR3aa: CASSLRGTTFNQPQHF

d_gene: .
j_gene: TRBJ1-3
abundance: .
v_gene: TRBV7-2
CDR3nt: TGTGCCAGCAGCCCGACAGTAATCTCTGGAAACACCATATATTTT
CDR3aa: CASSPTVISGNTIYF

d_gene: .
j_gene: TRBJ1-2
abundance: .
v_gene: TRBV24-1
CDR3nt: TGTGCCACCAGTGACACTACAGGGAACTATGGCTACACCTTC
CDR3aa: CATSDTTGNYGYTF

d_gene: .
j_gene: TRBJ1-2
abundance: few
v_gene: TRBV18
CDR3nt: TGTGCCAGCTCACCACTCCCGGGTAACTATGGCTACACCTTC
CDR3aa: CASSPLPGNYGYTF

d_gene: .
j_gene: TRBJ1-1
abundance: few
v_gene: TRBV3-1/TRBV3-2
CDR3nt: TGTGCCAGCAGCCGAGGGGCTCGAGCTTTCTTT
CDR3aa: CASSRGARAFF

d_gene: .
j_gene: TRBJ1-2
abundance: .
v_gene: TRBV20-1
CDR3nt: TGCAGTGCTAGGATTATCTATGGCTACACCTTC
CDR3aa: CSARIIYGYTF

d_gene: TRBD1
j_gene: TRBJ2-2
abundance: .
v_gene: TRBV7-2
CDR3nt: TGTGCCAGCAGCCCGGAGGGACAGGGTAACACCGGGGAGCTGTTTTTT
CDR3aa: CASSPEGQGNTGELFF

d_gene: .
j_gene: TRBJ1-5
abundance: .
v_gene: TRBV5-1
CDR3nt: TGCGCCAGCAGCCAGGACAGCAGCAATCAGCCCCAGCATTTT
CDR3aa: CASSQDSSNQPQHF

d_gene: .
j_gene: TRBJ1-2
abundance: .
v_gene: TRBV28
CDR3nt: TGTGCCAGCAGTCTCTTGGGAAGGGGCTACACCTTC
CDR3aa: CASSLLGRGYTF